This TCR beta chain was identified during a study of T cells after yellow fever vaccination. Study-wide results and caveats: The booster saw the reappearance of most primary-vaccination clones (roughly 95% CD4, about 88% CD8). It was a small share of clonotypes that appeared in both CD4 and CD8 compartments.

TCRdb reprocessed the 5' RACE reads with MiXCR, giving one entry per CDR3 protein. The table shows 80,000 to 100,000 distinct CDR3 sequences, with roughly 9% occurring only once. The V gene lost 5 bases and the J gene lost 5 bases, with 30 bases spanning the gap. The CDR3 length is 19 residues. Germline lookup yields CDR1 WSHSY and CDR2 SAAADI. This chain connects TRBV10-2 to TRBJ2-5; a possible D gene is TRBD1 (6 bases). This receptor was taken from a man between 18 and 29 years old who received the YFV17D yellow fever vaccine. Sample: CD8+ T cells not binding an NS4B(214-222) dextramer, sorted from PBMCs, taken less than 18 days after the first yellow fever vaccination. The CDR3 reads CASSNGQRIQGWSSETQYF. DNA for the CDR3: TGCGCCAGCAGTAACGGCCAAAGAATACAGGGTTGGTCTTCGGAGACCCAGTACTTC.